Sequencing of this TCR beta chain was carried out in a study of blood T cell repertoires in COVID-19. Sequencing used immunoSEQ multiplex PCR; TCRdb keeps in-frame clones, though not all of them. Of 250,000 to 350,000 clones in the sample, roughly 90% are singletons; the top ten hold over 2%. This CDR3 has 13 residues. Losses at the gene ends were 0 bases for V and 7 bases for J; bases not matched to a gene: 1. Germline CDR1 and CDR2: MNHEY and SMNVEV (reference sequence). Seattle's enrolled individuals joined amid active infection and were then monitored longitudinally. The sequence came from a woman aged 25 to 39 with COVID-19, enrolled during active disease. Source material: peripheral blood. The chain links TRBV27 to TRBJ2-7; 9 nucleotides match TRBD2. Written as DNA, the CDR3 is TGTGCCAGCAGTTTATCCCTAGCGGGAGAGCAGTACTTC. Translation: CASSLSLAGEQYF.